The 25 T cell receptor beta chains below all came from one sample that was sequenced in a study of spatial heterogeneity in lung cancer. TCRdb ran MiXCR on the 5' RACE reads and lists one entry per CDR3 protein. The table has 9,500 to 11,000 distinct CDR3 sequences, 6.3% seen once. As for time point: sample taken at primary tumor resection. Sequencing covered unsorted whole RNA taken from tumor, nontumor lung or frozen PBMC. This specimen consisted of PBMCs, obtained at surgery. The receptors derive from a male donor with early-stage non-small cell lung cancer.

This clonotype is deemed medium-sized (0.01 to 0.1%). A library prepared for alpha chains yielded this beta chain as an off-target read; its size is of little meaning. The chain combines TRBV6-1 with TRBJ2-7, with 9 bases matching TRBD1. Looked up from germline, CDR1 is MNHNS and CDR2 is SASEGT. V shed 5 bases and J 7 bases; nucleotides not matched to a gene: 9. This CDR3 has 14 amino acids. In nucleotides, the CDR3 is TGTGCCAGCAGTACGTGGACAGGGGAGACAGAGCAGTACTTC. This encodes CASSTWTGETEQYF.

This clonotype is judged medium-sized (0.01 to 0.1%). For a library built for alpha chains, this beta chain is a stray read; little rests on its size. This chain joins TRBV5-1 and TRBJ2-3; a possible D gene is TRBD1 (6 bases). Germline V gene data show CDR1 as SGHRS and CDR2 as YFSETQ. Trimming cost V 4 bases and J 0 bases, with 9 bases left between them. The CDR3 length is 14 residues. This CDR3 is CASSPGQSTDTQYF. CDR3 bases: TGCGCCAGCAGCCCAGGACAGAGCACAGATACGCAGTATTTT.

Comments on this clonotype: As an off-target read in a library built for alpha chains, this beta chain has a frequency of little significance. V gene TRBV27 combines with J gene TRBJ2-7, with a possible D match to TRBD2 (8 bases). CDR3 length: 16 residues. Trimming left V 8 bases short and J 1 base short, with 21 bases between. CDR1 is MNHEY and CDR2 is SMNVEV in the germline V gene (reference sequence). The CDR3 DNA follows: TGTGCCAGCCGGAAGGGGGCAGCGGGAGTGTCCTACGAGCAGTACTTC. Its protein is CASRKGAAGVSYEQYF.

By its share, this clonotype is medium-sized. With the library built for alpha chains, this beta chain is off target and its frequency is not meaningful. Written as DNA, the CDR3 is TGTGCCAGCAGCCAAGATTTGGGACAGGACACAGATACGCAGTATTTT. It encodes CASSQDLGQDTDTQYF. This chain links TRBV3-1 with TRBJ2-3; 8 bases line up with TRBD1. The CDR3 is 16 amino acids. CDR1 and CDR2 from the germline V gene are LGHDT and YNNKEL (reference sequence). V gave up 0 bases and J gave up 2 bases; unmatched junction bases: 4.

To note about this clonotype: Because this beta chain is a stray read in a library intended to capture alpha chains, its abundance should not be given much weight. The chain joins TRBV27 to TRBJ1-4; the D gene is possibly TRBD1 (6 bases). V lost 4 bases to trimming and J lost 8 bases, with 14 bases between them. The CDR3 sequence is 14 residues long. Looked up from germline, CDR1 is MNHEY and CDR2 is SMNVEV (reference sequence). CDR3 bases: TGTGCCAGCAGTTATACGGGGGCTCGGGAAAAACTGTTTTTT. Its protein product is CASSYTGAREKLFF.

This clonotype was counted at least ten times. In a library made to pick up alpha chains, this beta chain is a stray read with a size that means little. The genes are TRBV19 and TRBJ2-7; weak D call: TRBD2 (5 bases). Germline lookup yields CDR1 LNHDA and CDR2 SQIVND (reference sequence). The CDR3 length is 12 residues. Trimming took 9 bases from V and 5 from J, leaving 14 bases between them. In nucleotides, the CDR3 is TGTGCCAGGGCGGGCCCTAGGAACGAGCAGTACTTC. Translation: CARAGPRNEQYF.

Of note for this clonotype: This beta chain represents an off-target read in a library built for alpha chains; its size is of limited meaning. CDR3 loop: CASSSQLTGHEQYF. CDR3 sequence (DNA): TGTGCCAGCAGCTCCCAACTGACAGGGCACGAGCAGTACTTC. The chain employs TRBV7-2 and TRBJ2-7, with 7 bases that match TRBD1. CDR3 length: 14 residues. The junction had 8 bases not matched to a gene; V was cut back by 4 bases and J by 5 bases. Germline lookup yields CDR1 SGHTA and CDR2 FQGNSA. The full variable domain, in which reference TRBV7-2 and TRBJ2-7 provide the parts outside the CDR3, is GAGVSQSPSNKVTEKGKDVELRCDPISGHTALYWYRQSLGQGLEFLIYFQGNSAPDKSGLPSDRFSAERTGGSVSTLTIQRTQQEDSAVYLCASSSQLTGHEQYFGPGTRLTVT.

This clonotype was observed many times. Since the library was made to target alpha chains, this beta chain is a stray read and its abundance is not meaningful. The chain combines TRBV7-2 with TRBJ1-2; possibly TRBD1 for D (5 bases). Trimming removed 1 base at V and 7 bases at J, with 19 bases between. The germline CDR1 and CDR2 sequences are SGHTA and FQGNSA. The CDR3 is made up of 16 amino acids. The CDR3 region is CASSLEGWGFSVGYTF. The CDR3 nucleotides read TGTGCCAGCAGCTTAGAAGGCTGGGGGTTTTCAGTTGGCTACACCTTC. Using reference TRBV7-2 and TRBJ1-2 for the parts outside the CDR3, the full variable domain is GAGVSQSPSNKVTEKGKDVELRCDPISGHTALYWYRQSLGQGLEFLIYFQGNSAPDKSGLPSDRFSAERTGGSVSTLTIQRTQQEDSAVYLCASSLEGWGFSVGYTFGSGTRLTVV.

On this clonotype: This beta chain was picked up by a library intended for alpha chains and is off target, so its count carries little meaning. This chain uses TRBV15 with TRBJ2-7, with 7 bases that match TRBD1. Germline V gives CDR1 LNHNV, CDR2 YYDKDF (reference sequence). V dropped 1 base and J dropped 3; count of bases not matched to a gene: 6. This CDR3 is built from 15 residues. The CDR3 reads CATSRGGTAFYEQYF. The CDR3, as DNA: TGTGCCACCAGCAGAGGGGGGACAGCTTTCTACGAGCAGTACTTC.

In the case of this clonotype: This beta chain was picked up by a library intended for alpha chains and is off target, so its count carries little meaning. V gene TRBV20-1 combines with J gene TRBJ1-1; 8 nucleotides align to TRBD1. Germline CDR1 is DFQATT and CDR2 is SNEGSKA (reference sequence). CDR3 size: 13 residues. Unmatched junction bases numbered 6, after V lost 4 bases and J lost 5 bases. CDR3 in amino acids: CSATATGATEAFF. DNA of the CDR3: TGCAGTGCTACTGCGACAGGGGCAACTGAAGCTTTCTTT.

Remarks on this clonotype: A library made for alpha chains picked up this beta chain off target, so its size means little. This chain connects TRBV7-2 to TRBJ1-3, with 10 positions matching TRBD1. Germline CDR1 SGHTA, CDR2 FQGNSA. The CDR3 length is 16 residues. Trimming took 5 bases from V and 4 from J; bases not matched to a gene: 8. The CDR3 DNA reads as TGTGCCAGCAGCGCCCGACAGGGGGCCAAGGGAAACACCATATATTTT. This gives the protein CASSARQGAKGNTIYF.

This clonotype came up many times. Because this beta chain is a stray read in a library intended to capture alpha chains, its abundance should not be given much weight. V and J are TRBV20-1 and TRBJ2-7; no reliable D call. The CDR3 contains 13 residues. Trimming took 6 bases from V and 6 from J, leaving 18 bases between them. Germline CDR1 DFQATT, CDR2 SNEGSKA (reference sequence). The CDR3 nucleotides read TGCAGTGCCAGACGTTGGGGATGGGGCGAGCAGTACTTC. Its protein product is CSARRWGWGEQYF.

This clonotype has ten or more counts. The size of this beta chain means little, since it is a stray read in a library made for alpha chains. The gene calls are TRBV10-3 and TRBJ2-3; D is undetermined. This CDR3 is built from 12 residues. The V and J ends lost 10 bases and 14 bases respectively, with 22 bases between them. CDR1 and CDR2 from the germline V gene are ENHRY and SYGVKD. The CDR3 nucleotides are TGTGCCACCTCCGTCTCGGCGTTTCAGTTGTATTTT. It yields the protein CATSVSAFQLYF.

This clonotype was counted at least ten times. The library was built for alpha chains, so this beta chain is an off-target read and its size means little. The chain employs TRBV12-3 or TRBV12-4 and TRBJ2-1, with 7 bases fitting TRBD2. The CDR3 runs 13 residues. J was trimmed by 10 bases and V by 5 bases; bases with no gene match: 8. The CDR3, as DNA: TGTGCCAGCAGTCTTGTAGCGGGCAACGAGCAGTTCTTC. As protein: CASSLVAGNEQFF.

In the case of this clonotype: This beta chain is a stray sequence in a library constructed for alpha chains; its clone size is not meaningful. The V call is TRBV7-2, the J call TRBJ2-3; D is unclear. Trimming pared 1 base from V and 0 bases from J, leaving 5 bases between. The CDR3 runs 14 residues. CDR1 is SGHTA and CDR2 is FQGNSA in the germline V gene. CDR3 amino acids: CASSLDVSTDTQYF. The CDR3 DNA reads TGTGCCAGCAGCTTAGATGTAAGCACAGATACGCAGTATTTT.

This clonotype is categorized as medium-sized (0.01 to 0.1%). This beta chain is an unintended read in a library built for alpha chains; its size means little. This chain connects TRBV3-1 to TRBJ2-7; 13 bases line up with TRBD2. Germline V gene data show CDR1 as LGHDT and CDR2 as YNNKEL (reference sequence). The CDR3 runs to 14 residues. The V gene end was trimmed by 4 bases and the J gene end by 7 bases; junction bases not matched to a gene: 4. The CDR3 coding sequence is TGTGCCAGCAGCCCCGGACTAGCGGGAGTGGAGCAGTACTTC. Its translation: CASSPGLAGVEQYF.

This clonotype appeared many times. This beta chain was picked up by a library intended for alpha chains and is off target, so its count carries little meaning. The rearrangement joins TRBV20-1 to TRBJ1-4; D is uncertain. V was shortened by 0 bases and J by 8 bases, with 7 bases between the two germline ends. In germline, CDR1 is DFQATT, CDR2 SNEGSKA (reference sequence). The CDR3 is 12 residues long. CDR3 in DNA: TGCAGTGCTAGAGACAGGAGAGAAAAACTGTTTTTT. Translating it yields CSARDRREKLFF.

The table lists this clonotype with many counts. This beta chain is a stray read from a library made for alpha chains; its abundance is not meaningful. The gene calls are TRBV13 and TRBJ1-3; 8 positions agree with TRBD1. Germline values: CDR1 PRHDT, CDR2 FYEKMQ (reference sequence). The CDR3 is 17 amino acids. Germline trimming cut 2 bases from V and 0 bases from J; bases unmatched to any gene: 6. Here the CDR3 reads CASSLMRTGSSGNTIYF. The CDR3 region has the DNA TGTGCCAGCAGCTTAATGCGGACAGGGAGCTCTGGAAACACCATATATTTT.

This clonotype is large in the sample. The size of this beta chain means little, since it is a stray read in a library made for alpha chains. The CDR3 sequence is CASSFGTSGSTDTQYF. The CDR3 DNA reads as TGTGCCAGCAGTTTCGGGACTAGCGGGAGCACAGATACGCAGTATTTT. The genes are TRBV28 and TRBJ2-3; TRBD2 matches 12 bases. J was trimmed by 0 bases and V by 3 bases; bases with no gene match: 1. The germline V gene has CDR1 MDHEN and CDR2 SYDVKM. CDR3 length: 16 residues. The full variable domain, completed using reference TRBV28 and TRBJ2-3, is DVKVTQSSRYLVKRTGEKVFLECVQDMDHENMFWYRQDPGLGLRLIYFSYDVKMKEKGDIPEGYSVSREKKERFSLILESASTNQTSMYLCASSFGTSGSTDTQYFGPGTRLTVL.

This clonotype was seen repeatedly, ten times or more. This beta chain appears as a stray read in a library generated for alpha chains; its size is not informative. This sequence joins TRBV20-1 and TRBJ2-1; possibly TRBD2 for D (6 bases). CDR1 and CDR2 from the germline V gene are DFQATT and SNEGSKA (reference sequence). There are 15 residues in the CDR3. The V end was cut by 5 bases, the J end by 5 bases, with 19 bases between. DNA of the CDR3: TGCAGTGCTGGACGACCCGGGACTTTAGACAATGAGCAGTTCTTC. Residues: CSAGRPGTLDNEQFF.

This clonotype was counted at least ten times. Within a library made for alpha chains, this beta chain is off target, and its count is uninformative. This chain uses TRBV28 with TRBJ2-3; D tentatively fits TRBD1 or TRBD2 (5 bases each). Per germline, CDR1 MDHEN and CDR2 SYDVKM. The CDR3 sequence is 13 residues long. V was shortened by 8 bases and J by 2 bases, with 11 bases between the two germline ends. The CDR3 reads CASQRGNTDTQYF. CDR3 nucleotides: TGTGCCAGCCAGAGGGGCAACACAGATACGCAGTATTTT. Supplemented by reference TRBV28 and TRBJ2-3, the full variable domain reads DVKVTQSSRYLVKRTGEKVFLECVQDMDHENMFWYRQDPGLGLRLIYFSYDVKMKEKGDIPEGYSVSREKKERFSLILESASTNQTSMYLCASQRGNTDTQYFGPGTRLTVL.

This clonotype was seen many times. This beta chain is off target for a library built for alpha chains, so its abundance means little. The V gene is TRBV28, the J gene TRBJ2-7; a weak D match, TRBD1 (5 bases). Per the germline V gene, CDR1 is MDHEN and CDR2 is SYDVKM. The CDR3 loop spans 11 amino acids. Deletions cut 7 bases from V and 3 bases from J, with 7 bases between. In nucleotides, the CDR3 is TGTGCCAGCAAAGGGGTCTACGAGCAGTACTTC. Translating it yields CASKGVYEQYF. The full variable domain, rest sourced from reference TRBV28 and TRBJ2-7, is DVKVTQSSRYLVKRTGEKVFLECVQDMDHENMFWYRQDPGLGLRLIYFSYDVKMKEKGDIPEGYSVSREKKERFSLILESASTNQTSMYLCASKGVYEQYFGPGTRLTVT.

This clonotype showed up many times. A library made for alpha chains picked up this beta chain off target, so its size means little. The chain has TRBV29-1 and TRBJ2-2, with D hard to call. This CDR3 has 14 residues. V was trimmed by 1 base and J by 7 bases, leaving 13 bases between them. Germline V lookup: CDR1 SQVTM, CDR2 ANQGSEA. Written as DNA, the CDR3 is TGCAGCGTTGAAGCCCGTGGGGTTGGCGGGGAGCTGTTTTTT. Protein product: CSVEARGVGGELFF.

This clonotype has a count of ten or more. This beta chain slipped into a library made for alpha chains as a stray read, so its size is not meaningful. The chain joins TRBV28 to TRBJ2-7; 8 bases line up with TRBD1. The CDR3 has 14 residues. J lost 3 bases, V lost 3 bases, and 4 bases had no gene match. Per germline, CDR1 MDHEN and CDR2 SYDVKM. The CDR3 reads CASSLDRAGYEQYF. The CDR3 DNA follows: TGTGCCAGCAGTTTGGACAGGGCGGGCTACGAGCAGTACTTC.

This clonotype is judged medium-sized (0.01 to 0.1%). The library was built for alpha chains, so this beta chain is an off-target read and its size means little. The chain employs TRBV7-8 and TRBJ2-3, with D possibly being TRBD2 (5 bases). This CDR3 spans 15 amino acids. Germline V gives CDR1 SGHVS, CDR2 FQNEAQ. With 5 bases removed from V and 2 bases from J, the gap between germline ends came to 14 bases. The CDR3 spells CASSTWSSYTDTQYF. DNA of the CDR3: TGTGCCAGCAGCACCTGGTCTAGCTACACAGATACGCAGTATTTT.